The 9 T cell receptor beta chains below all came from one sample that was sequenced in a study of CD8 T cells in Susac syndrome (dated by TCRdb to 2018 to 2020). Receptors were amplified or captured by the immunoSEQ multiplex PCR assay. RNA was extracted using the RNeasy kit, and about 0.45 to 1 ug of the RNA was reverse transcribed with random hexamers. The public reads were quality trimmed at Q25 with fastp and then assembled into clones with MiXCR by TCRdb, keeping productive beta chains. Rows with a matching CDR3 protein are joined into one entry that keeps the most common DNA and genes. This sample comprises approximately 150,000 distinct CDR3 sequences, approximately 93% of them detected only once. More than 0.08% of the sample belongs to the ten largest clones. The sequenced material came from CD4+ T cells from PBMCs. These receptor sequences come from a human donor with multiple sclerosis.

The V and J genes are TRBV28 and TRBJ2-7, with 9 bases matching TRBD1. The CDR3 sequence is 13 residues long. V gave up 11 bases and J gave up 2 bases; unmatched junction bases: 7. Germline CDR1 reads MDHEN; CDR2 reads SYDVKM. In DNA form, the CDR3 reads TGTGCCTCCCGGACAGGGGTGGCCTACGAGCAGTACTTC. This encodes CASRTGVAYEQYF.

As DNA, the CDR3 is TGTGCCAGCAGCCATCCTCGGGGTAGCGGAAGCTACAATGAGCAGTTCTTC. Translating gives CASSHPRGSGSYNEQFF. The chain is built from TRBV7-9 and TRBJ2-1, with D possibly being TRBD2 (6 bases). The V and J ends lost 5 bases and 3 bases respectively, with 20 bases between them. Germline values: CDR1 SEHNR, CDR2 FQNEAQ (reference sequence). The CDR3 is 17 amino acids.

This clonotype was observed a handful of times. The chain is built from TRBV25-1 and TRBJ2-7; D tentatively reads TRBD1 or TRBD2 (6 bases each). Trimming cost V 4 bases and J 5 bases, with 12 bases left between them. The length of the CDR3 is 13 residues. The germline CDR1 and CDR2 sequences are MGHDK and SYGVNS. The CDR3 reads CASSGWGADEQYF. The CDR3 bases are TGTGCCAGCAGTGGCTGGGGGGCGGACGAGCAGTACTTC.

V is TRBV2 and J is TRBJ1-2; 12 bases map to TRBD1. CDR3 length: 15 amino acids. Trimming took 6 bases from V and 8 from J; bases not matched to a gene: 10. CDR1 and CDR2 from the germline V gene are SNHLY and FYNNEI. CDR3 in amino acids: CASRRTGTGGLGYTF. The DNA of the CDR3 is TGTGCCAGCAGGAGAACCGGGACAGGGGGCTTAGGCTACACCTTC.

There are a few counts of this clonotype. The chain carries TRBV6-1 and TRBJ2-1, with TRBD1 matching over 11 bases. The germline V gene has CDR1 MNHNS and CDR2 SASEGT. V lost 7 bases, J lost 6 bases, and 8 bases stayed unmatched. This CDR3 is 15 amino acids long. The CDR3 bases are TGTGCCAGCACTGCGGGACAGGGGGTGATCAATGAGCAGTTCTTC. Amino acids: CASTAGQGVINEQFF.

The rearrangement uses TRBV7-2 and TRBJ2-7, with D perhaps TRBD1 (6 bases). The V end lost 1 base, the J end lost 3 bases, and 22 bases lay between the germline ends. Germline V gene data show CDR1 as SGHTA and CDR2 as FQGNSA. This CDR3 is built from 18 residues. This CDR3 reads CASSLGSGWGQLNYEQYF. The CDR3 nucleotides read TGTGCCAGCAGCTTAGGATCCGGGTGGGGACAACTGAACTACGAGCAGTACTTC.

This chain uses TRBV18 with TRBJ2-3, with TRBD1 matching 7 bases. This CDR3 is built from 16 residues. Germline loops: CDR1 KGHSH, CDR2 LQKENI. After removal of 1 base from V and 2 bases from J, the junction contained 6 bases not matched to a gene. CDR3 sequence (DNA): TGTGCCAGCTCACCACGGGGACAGAGCTCCACAGATACGCAGTATTTT. This translates into CASSPRGQSSTDTQYF.

V gene TRBV5-1 combines with J gene TRBJ2-1, with D perhaps TRBD2 (5 bases). Germline V gene data show CDR1 as SGHRS and CDR2 as YFSETQ. Trimming shortened V by 4 bases and J by 4 bases, and 15 bases separated the two germline ends. CDR3 length equals 15 residues. The CDR3 nucleotides are TGCGCCAGCAGCACCACCGGGATCGGGTACAATGAGCAGTTCTTC. As protein: CASSTTGIGYNEQFF.

The rearrangement joins TRBV5-6 to TRBJ1-2; perhaps TRBD1 as D (6 bases). V lost 7 bases to trimming and J lost 4 bases, with 17 bases between them. This CDR3 is built from 14 residues. The germline V gene has CDR1 SGHDT and CDR2 YYEEEE. The CDR3 DNA reads as TGTGCCAGCCAACCCGGGGGGCGCGCCTATGGCTACACCTTC. This sequence encodes CASQPGGRAYGYTF.